This TCR beta chain originates from a study of blood T cells in healthy people across ages (dated by TCRdb to between 2014 and 2017). Describing the broader study: In model experiments, template switching captured roughly one uniquely barcoded TCR beta cDNA molecule for every two T cells. To track age-related changes in TCR beta repertoire diversity, the study relied on deep sequencing normalized with unique cDNA molecular identifiers. The donors were divided into four age groups: young (average about 15 years), middle-aged (almost 40), aged (approximately 62) and long-lived (roughly 86). Donors of different ages were randomly distributed across sequencing lanes to avoid experimental bias. Two additional independent replicas of 1 million unique cDNA reads from the same blood draw were analyzed for two donors (one aged 18 to 30 and one aged 80 or older).

Systemically healthy Caucasian individuals from Russia, some 38 in total and aged roughly 6 to 100 years, were included as donors. Each donor gave 8 to 10 milliliters of peripheral blood, drawn into EDTA-treated Vacutainer tubes. Ficoll-Paque density-gradient centrifugation was used to isolate PBMCs, with at least 6.5 million obtained per sample. Total RNA, at least 5.5 micrograms per sample, was extracted from PBMCs with Trizol reagent. The percentages of naive CD45RAhigh/CD27high T cells were determined by flow cytometry on a PBMC aliquot from every donor. This clonotype was observed once. It lacks a known antigen. The input lacks base qualities; no much larger clone sits a single base away. One read gives only weak evidence. V loses 1 base at its end and J loses 6 bases; junction bases beyond the gene matches: 8. Taken from the germline V gene (reference sequence), the CDR1 and CDR2 loops are GTSNPN and SVGIG. The CDR3, cysteine through phenylalanine, is 15 amino acids long. Left in the record is the CDR3 DNA by itself, 45 bases read in frame from the first base.

The research as a whole found: Estimates of total diversity from one million sequenced T cells were regarded as lower bounds and underestimates. There was a strong correlation between observed TCR beta diversity and the percentage of naive T cells measured by flow cytometry. Observed TCR beta diversity per million T cells fell roughly linearly with age, and a significant reduction was already apparent by age around 36. Because donor CMV infection status was unknown, age-related changes in expanded clonotypes were potentially confounded. Bulk unsorted PBMC profiling prevented conclusive comparison of naive and antigen-experienced compartments. Compared with the aged group, the long-lived group had more naive CD4+ T cells, fewer expanded clones and increased TCR diversity, suggesting age selection.

To prepare the library, 5' RACE was applied. Sequencer: Illumina HiSeq 2500. A second PCR of about 6 to 12 cycles was performed with a sample-barcoded 5' primer and a J-beta primer mix. A template-switch 5' adaptor carrying 12 random nucleotides introduced a unique molecular identifier onto each TCR beta cDNA molecule. Each sample yielded at least 2.5 million CDR3-containing paired-end reads. First-strand cDNA was synthesized from all RNA with the Mint cDNA synthesis kit, primed by a TRBC-specific oligonucleotide. Following uracil-DNA glycosylase treatment, all cDNA underwent a first 18-cycle PCR with the universal primers M1SS and BC2_uni_R. On the authors' methods: Each sample was normalized by randomly selecting 1 million high-quality reads, each carrying a distinct molecular identifier. Instead of being binned into consensus sequences, reads that shared molecular identifiers were thrown out. MiTCR, set to a Q25 quality threshold and the strictest error-elimination algorithm, was used for CDR3 identification, clonotype clustering and error correction. A nonparametric unseen species model using Euler transformation provided a lower-bound estimate of total TCR beta diversity. TCRdb took the public reads, trimmed them with fastp at Q25, ran MiXCR for clone calling and kept in-frame beta chains. Every CDR3 protein is listed once, alongside the most common genes and DNA of its rows. TCRdb, rather than the study authors, made the V and J calls. The sample table lists roughly 790,000 distinct CDR3 sequences, roughly 45% of them with a count of one. Less than 25% of the sample goes to the ten largest clones.

The sequenced sample consisted of blood. The sequence came from a woman in her sixties in good health. Rearrangement joined TRBV30 to TRBJ2-2, and 7 junctional nucleotides match TRBD2. The CDR3 has the sequence CAWSGASGRAGELFF. The nucleotide sequence reads as follows: TGTGCCTGGAGTGGGGCTAGCGGTAGGGCCGGGGAGCTGTTTTTT.